A selection of T cell receptor beta chains follows, all from one sample in a study of coeliac disease. The repertoire was sequenced with immunoSEQ multiplex PCR; TCRdb's copy has only in-frame clones and lacks some. The data contain 2,500 or so clones, over 60% of them singletons. The sequenced sample was lamina propria lymphocytes from the gut. Receptors originate from a woman aged 70-85 years with celiac disease on a gluten-free diet. Each CDR3 is given with its conserved first and last residue. Fields, in order: D gene, clone size, J gene, V gene, CDR3 DNA, CDR3 protein. The D gene is left open where the match is weak. Some rows have no size entry. The others give once, few or many, or a class for an expanded clone.

>.|.|TRBJ1-2|TRBV6-5
TGTGCCAGCAGTTTCATCAGGGAGGATGGCTACACCTTC
CASSFIREDGYTF
>.|.|TRBJ1-1|TRBV28
TGTGCCAGCAGAGATGACAGGAGAGTCACTGAAGCTTTCTTT
CASRDDRRVTEAFF
>TRBD2|.|TRBJ2-3|TRBV9
TGTGCCAGCAGCCCCCGAGCGGGGGGGACAGATACGCAGTATTTT
CASSPRAGGTDTQYF
>TRBD1|.|TRBJ1-2|TRBV29-1
TGCAGCGTTGGGGACAGGGGCGAGGGTAACTATGGCTACACCTTC
CSVGDRGEGNYGYTF
>.|.|TRBJ1-6|TRBV2
TGTGCCAGCAGTCCCCCGGGGGGATCCTGGGATAATTCACCCCTCCACTTT
CASSPPGGSWDNSPLHF
>TRBD1|few|TRBJ1-2|TRBV6-1
TGTGCCAGCCGGACAGGGCTTGGGTATGGCTACACCTTC
CASRTGLGYGYTF
>.|.|TRBJ2-7|TRBV2
TGTGCCAGCAGTGATGAGGGCGCCGTCTCCTACGAGCAGTACTTC
CASSDEGAVSYEQYF
>.|.|TRBJ2-7|TRBV28
TGTGCCAGCAGTTTGTCGGGGTTTGTGTACGAGCAGTACTTC
CASSLSGFVYEQYF
>.|.|TRBJ1-2|TRBV7-9
TGTGCCAGCAGCTATAATACGGTTGCGGGAGGCTACACCTTC
CASSYNTVAGGYTF
>TRBD1|once|TRBJ1-2|TRBV10-1
TGCGCCAGCAGTGAGGAACAGGGGAGAGGCTACACCTTC
CASSEEQGRGYTF
>.|.|TRBJ1-4|TRBV7-9
TGTGCCAGCAGCCCCGCAACTAATGAAAAACTGTTTTTT
CASSPATNEKLFF
>TRBD2|.|TRBJ2-1|TRBV6-1
TGTGCCAGCAGTGAACTTTTACGGGGGGGCGGAGAGCAGTTCTTC
CASSELLRGGGEQFF
>.|.|TRBJ2-2|TRBV6-1
TGTGCCAGCAGTGATTTTCTCCGTAGCGGGGAGCTGTTTTTT
CASSDFLRSGELFF
>TRBD1|few|TRBJ1-5|TRBV7-2
TGTGCCAGCAGCTTAGTTCCAGGGGGCCTTCAGCCCCAGCATTTT
CASSLVPGGLQPQHF
>.|few|TRBJ1-1|TRBV19
TGTGCCAGTAACCGGGAAGGTGACACTGAAGCTTTCTTT
CASNREGDTEAFF
>TRBD2|once|TRBJ2-5|TRBV6-5
TGTGCCAGCAAAAGGCTAGCGGGGGGCCAAGAGACCCAGTACTTC
CASKRLAGGQETQYF
>.|.|TRBJ1-5|TRBV19
TGTGCCAGTAGTATGACAGAGAGGCAGCCCCAGCATTTT
CASSMTERQPQHF
>.|.|TRBJ1-1|TRBV6-4
TGTGCCAGCAGTGTCTCAATAAACACTGAAGCTTTCTTT
CASSVSINTEAFF
>TRBD2|few|TRBJ2-7|TRBV2
TGTGCCAGCGGGAAGACGAGCGGGGCCAACGAGCAGTACTTC
CASGKTSGANEQYF
>TRBD1|.|TRBJ2-5|TRBV18
TGTGCCAGCTCACAGGGACAGCCAGTGGAGACCCAGTACTTC
CASSQGQPVETQYF
>.|.|TRBJ1-3|TRBV5-1
TGCGCCAGCGCCCAGGGGACTGGAAACACCATATATTTT
CASAQGTGNTIYF
>.|.|TRBJ1-3|TRBV7-6
TGTGCCAGCAGCCACGCGATGGGAAACACCATATATTTT
CASSHAMGNTIYF
>TRBD2|.|TRBJ2-7|TRBV28
TGTGCCAGCAGTTTAAGGTCGCTAGCGGGGGGGCGAGGCGAGCAGTACTTC
CASSLRSLAGGRGEQYF
>TRBD1|.|TRBJ1-2|TRBV29-1
TGCAGCGTTTCCCTCGCAGGGGGATATGGCTACACCTTC
CSVSLAGGYGYTF
>.|.|TRBJ2-3|TRBV5-1
TGTGCCAGCAGCTCCAGCGGGAGCACAGATACGCAGTATTTT
CASSSSGSTDTQYF
>.|.|TRBJ2-3|TRBV6-5
TGTGCCGCTAAGGGCGGGGGCGGTTCAGATACGCAGTATTTT
CAAKGGGGSDTQYF
>TRBD1|.|TRBJ1-5|TRBV18
TGTGCCAGCTCCCCGACAGGGTTGCAGCCCCAGCATTTT
CASSPTGLQPQHF
>.|few|TRBJ2-1|TRBV5-5
TGTGCCAGCACCTTTTGGCCCGGGGAGCAGTTCTTC
CASTFWPGEQFF
>TRBD1|.|TRBJ1-1|TRBV5-1
TGCGCCAGCAGCCCCGGGACAGTTGAAGCTTTCTTT
CASSPGTVEAFF
>TRBD1|.|TRBJ2-3|TRBV4-2
TGTGCCAGCAGCCAAGGGACAGGTACGCAGTATTTT
CASSQGTGTQYF
>TRBD2|.|TRBJ2-3|TRBV25-1
TGTGCCAGCAGTGAAGGACTAGCGGGTATCACAGATACGCAGTATTTT
CASSEGLAGITDTQYF
>.|.|TRBJ1-2|TRBV5-1
TGCGCCAGCAGATCCGAGGGCAACTATGGCTACACCTTC
CASRSEGNYGYTF
>.|.|TRBJ2-3|TRBV27
TGTGCCAGCAGTTTAGGAGGCACAGATACGCAGTATTTT
CASSLGGTDTQYF
>.|.|TRBJ2-1|TRBV7-2
TGTGCCAGCAGACAGGACCTAATCTACAATGAGCAGTTCTTC
CASRQDLIYNEQFF
>TRBD1|.|TRBJ2-5|TRBV5-5
TGTGCCAGCAGCTACAGGGGAGAGACCCAGTACTTC
CASSYRGETQYF
>.|.|TRBJ2-6|TRBV4-1
TGCGCCAGCAGTTACACGGGTTCCGCCGGGGCCAACGTCCTGACTTTC
CASSYTGSAGANVLTF
>TRBD2|.|TRBJ2-5|TRBV4-2
TGTGCCAGCAGCCAAGGGGGGGGGACGGAGTACTTC
CASSQGGGTEYF
>.|.|TRBJ1-2|TRBV6-1
TGTGCCAGCAGTGAGGGGACAAGGGCGGATGGCTACACCTTC
CASSEGTRADGYTF
>.|.|TRBJ1-6|TRBV7-9
TGTGCCAGCAGCATCAGACAGGATTATTCACCCCTCCACTTT
CASSIRQDYSPLHF
>TRBD1|.|TRBJ1-6|TRBV5-5
TGTGCCAGCAGCTTGGTTATGGGACAGGTCAATTCACCCCTCCACTTT
CASSLVMGQVNSPLHF
>.|.|TRBJ2-7|TRBV4-1
TGCGCCAGCAGCCAAGGACATAGCTCCTACGAGCAGTACTTC
CASSQGHSSYEQYF
>TRBD1|.|TRBJ1-5|TRBV18
TGTGCCAGCTCCCTCAGGGGGCGCGGCAATCAGCCCCAGCATTTT
CASSLRGRGNQPQHF
>TRBD1|.|TRBJ1-2|TRBV7-3
TGTGCCAGCAGCTCTGGGACAGGGGGTAGGGGCTACACCTTC
CASSSGTGGRGYTF
>.|.|TRBJ1-1|TRBV7-9
TGTGCCAGCACTAGTCGGGGGTGGGGGAACACTGAAGCTTTCTTT
CASTSRGWGNTEAFF
>.|.|TRBJ1-1|TRBV4-1
TGCGCCAGCAGCCAGCACGTCAGAACTGAAGCTTTCTTT
CASSQHVRTEAFF
>TRBD1|.|TRBJ2-5|TRBV27
TGTGCCAGCAGTTTCCGGACAGGGAGAGAGACCCAGTACTTC
CASSFRTGRETQYF
>.|.|TRBJ2-7|TRBV6-4
TGTGCCAGCAAGGAGAGCTCCTACGAGCAGTACTTC
CASKESSYEQYF
>.|.|TRBJ1-4|TRBV4-3
TGCGCCAGCAGCCAAGGCGGGGACCCAACTAATGAAAAACTGTTTTTT
CASSQGGDPTNEKLFF
>.|.|TRBJ1-1|TRBV11-2
TGTGCCAGCAGCCTTGTAGGGGGTAGACACACTGAAGCTTTCTTT
CASSLVGGRHTEAFF